This TCR beta chain was sequenced in a study of T cell changes during pregnancy in multiple sclerosis. Sequenced by immunoSEQ multiplex PCR; TCRdb stores in-frame clones only, minus some. The repertoire consists of over 60,000 clones, with roughly 91% occurring once and the leading ten covering roughly 1%. Trimming stripped 5 bases from V and 4 bases from J, with 13 bases between. Germline V gene data show CDR1 as SGHNT and CDR2 as YYREEE (reference sequence). This CDR3 contains 15 residues. This receptor was identified in a female donor with multiple sclerosis, enrolled in a pregnancy study. The genes are TRBV5-4 and TRBJ2-6, with a tentative D call TRBD2 (5 bases). Specimen: peripheral blood, collected in the first trimester of pregnancy. CDR3 amino acids: CASSKAGSGANVLTF. The CDR3 bases are TGTGCCAGCAGTAAGGCGGGCTCCGGGGCCAACGTCCTGACTTTC.